This TCR beta chain was sequenced in a study of shared clonotypes between healthy human individuals. Study conclusions and caveats: What naive subsets generally showed was a larger estimated richness than memory subsets showed.

Clones were sequenced by immunoSEQ multiplex PCR, and TCRdb holds only the in-frame ones, with some missing. The table has 2,500,000 or so clones, approximately 90% seen once. Concerning this clone itself: Its target is unknown.

CD4+ cells yielded CD45RA+ naive and CD45RA-negative memory subsets. This clonotype was obtained from a man younger than 35 in good health. Material for sequencing was naive CD4+ T cells sorted from blood. Specified subset: CD45RA+ positively selected.

The CDR3 loop is CASSSQGAVNSPLHF. DNA for the CDR3: TGTGCCAGCAGTTCCCAGGGGGCAGTTAATTCACCCCTCCACTTT. This chain connects TRBV2 to TRBJ1-6, with 8 bases identical to TRBD1. The CDR3 sequence is 15 residues long. With 5 bases clipped from V and 6 bases from J, the junction kept 6 bases outside the gene matches. Germline CDR1 and CDR2: SNHLY and FYNNEI.